This TCR beta chain originates from a study of blood T cells in healthy people across ages. Study-wide findings and caveats: Estimated diversity that came from one million T cells was considered an underestimate.

Comment on this clonotype: Its antigen is as yet unknown.

The germline CDR1 and CDR2 sequences are SGDLS and YYNGEE. Germline trimming cut 4 bases from V and 0 bases from J; bases unmatched to any gene: 3. This CDR3 is built from 14 residues. Sample-barcoded 5' priming and a J-beta primer mix drove a second PCR of roughly 7 to 11 cycles. A single record per CDR3 protein comes from TCRdb applying MiXCR to the 5' RACE reads. In the table there are approximately 800,000 distinct CDR3 sequences, more than 25% of which are singletons. The same sample was also used in a study of T cells of mothers and their children. That paper adds: Using around 1.4 ug per 15 ul, all extracted RNA underwent cDNA synthesis. Each child contributed about 3 million TCR beta CDR3 reads, while each mother contributed over 8 million. The shaping of TCR recombination output by thymic selection is similar in related and unrelated pairs.

The sequence was obtained from a boy aged 10-17 years in good health. The chain uses TRBV9 and TRBJ2-7; 8 bases align to TRBD1. Sequencing was done on a sample of blood. In DNA form, the CDR3 reads TGTGCCAGCAGCCTGACAGGGGACTCCTACGAGCAGTACTTC. It specifies CASSLTGDSYEQYF.